These T cell receptor beta chains were read from a single sample in a study of OX40 agonist ivuxolimab in advanced cancers. The assay was immunoSEQ multiplex PCR, and TCRdb's table has in-frame clones only and misses some. The profile shows about 77,000 clones, 80% to 90% of them singletons. The source material was CD4+ or CD8+ T cells sorted from blood, sampled in a trial of the OX40 agonist ivuxolimab. The origin of the receptors is an adult with an advanced solid tumor such as melanoma, head and neck, liver or kidney cancer. The CDR3 runs from the conserved cysteine through the conserved F or W. The order of the fields is CDR3 protein, CDR3 DNA, clone size, V gene, D gene, J gene, CDR3 length. D genes are given only for firm matches. A clone size is listed for some rows: how often the clone was seen (once, few, many), or a class if it is expanded.

CDR3 protein: CASSRQRETQYF; CDR3 DNA: TGTGCCAGCAGTCGACAACGGGAGACCCAGTACTTC; clone size: NA; V gene: TRBV6-1; D gene: NA; J gene: TRBJ2-5; CDR3 length: 12
CDR3 protein: CASSFPGQGGYGYTF; CDR3 DNA: TGTGCCAGCAGCTTCCCGGGACAGGGAGGCTATGGCTACACCTTC; clone size: NA; V gene: TRBV5-6; D gene: TRBD1; J gene: TRBJ1-2; CDR3 length: 15
CDR3 protein: CASSEGSGQETQYF; CDR3 DNA: TGTGCCAGCAGTGAAGGTAGCGGACAGGAGACCCAGTACTTC; clone size: NA; V gene: TRBV6-1; D gene: NA; J gene: TRBJ2-5; CDR3 length: 14
CDR3 protein: CASSLDSYEQFF; CDR3 DNA: TGTGCCAGCAGCTTAGACAGCTATGAGCAGTTCTTC; clone size: NA; V gene: TRBV7-2; D gene: NA; J gene: TRBJ2-1; CDR3 length: 12
CDR3 protein: CASSLFSGTFYEQYF; CDR3 DNA: TGTGCCAGCAGCTTATTCTCAGGGACCTTCTACGAGCAGTACTTC; clone size: few; V gene: TRBV7-2; D gene: NA; J gene: TRBJ2-7; CDR3 length: 15
CDR3 protein: CASSLDQGQGLAPLHF; CDR3 DNA: TGCGCCAGCAGCTTGGACCAGGGGCAGGGTTTAGCACCCCTCCACTTT; clone size: NA; V gene: TRBV5-1; D gene: NA; J gene: TRBJ1-6; CDR3 length: 16
CDR3 protein: CASSAGTNTGELFF; CDR3 DNA: TGTGCCAGTAGTGCCGGGACAAACACCGGGGAGCTGTTTTTT; clone size: NA; V gene: TRBV19; D gene: NA; J gene: TRBJ2-2; CDR3 length: 14
CDR3 protein: CASSYSGYGYTF; CDR3 DNA: TGTGCCAGCAGTTACTCTGGGTATGGCTACACCTTC; clone size: NA; V gene: TRBV6-5; D gene: NA; J gene: TRBJ1-2; CDR3 length: 12
CDR3 protein: CASSLRQGSSDYTF; CDR3 DNA: TGTGCCAGCAGCCTTCGACAGGGTAGCTCCGACTACACCTTC; clone size: NA; V gene: TRBV7-8; D gene: TRBD1; J gene: TRBJ1-2; CDR3 length: 14
CDR3 protein: CASSPSGEGFYLFF; CDR3 DNA: TGCGCCAGCAGCCCGTCGGGAGAGGGTTTCTACCTGTTTTTT; clone size: NA; V gene: TRBV5-1; D gene: NA; J gene: TRBJ1-4; CDR3 length: 14
CDR3 protein: CASRSDTSYEQYF; CDR3 DNA: TGTGCCAGTAGAAGCGACACCTCCTACGAGCAGTACTTC; clone size: NA; V gene: TRBV19; D gene: NA; J gene: TRBJ2-7; CDR3 length: 13
CDR3 protein: CASSFNRDQGTDTQYF; CDR3 DNA: TGTGCCAGCAGCTTCAACCGGGACCAGGGCACAGATACGCAGTATTTT; clone size: NA; V gene: TRBV5-5; D gene: NA; J gene: TRBJ2-3; CDR3 length: 16
CDR3 protein: CASSEMGDTEAFF; CDR3 DNA: TGTGCCAGCAGTGAGATGGGGGACACTGAAGCTTTCTTT; clone size: NA; V gene: TRBV6-1; D gene: NA; J gene: TRBJ1-1; CDR3 length: 13
CDR3 protein: CASSQNRVGGASPLHF; CDR3 DNA: TGTGCCAGCAGCCAAAACCGGGTGGGGGGAGCTTCACCCCTCCACTTT; clone size: few; V gene: TRBV4-2; D gene: NA; J gene: TRBJ1-6; CDR3 length: 16
CDR3 protein: CATEGQGSYNEQFF; CDR3 DNA: TGTGCCACCGAGGGACAGGGGTCCTACAATGAGCAGTTCTTC; clone size: NA; V gene: TRBV10-3; D gene: TRBD1; J gene: TRBJ2-1; CDR3 length: 14
CDR3 protein: CASSLGLAGAPAQYF; CDR3 DNA: TGCGCCAGCAGCTTGGGACTAGCGGGGGCCCCCGCGCAGTATTTT; clone size: NA; V gene: TRBV5-1; D gene: TRBD2; J gene: TRBJ2-3; CDR3 length: 15
CDR3 protein: CASSPSGAREKLFF; CDR3 DNA: TGTGCCAGCTCACCATCAGGGGCGCGAGAAAAACTGTTTTTT; clone size: once; V gene: TRBV18; D gene: NA; J gene: TRBJ1-4; CDR3 length: 14
CDR3 protein: CASTRDRVTEAFF; CDR3 DNA: TGTGCCAGTACCCGGGACAGGGTCACTGAAGCTTTCTTT; clone size: NA; V gene: TRBV19; D gene: TRBD1; J gene: TRBJ1-1; CDR3 length: 13
CDR3 protein: CASSSGSSHEQYF; CDR3 DNA: TGCGCCAGCAGCTCCGGGTCCTCCCACGAGCAGTACTTC; clone size: NA; V gene: TRBV5-1; D gene: NA; J gene: TRBJ2-7; CDR3 length: 13
CDR3 protein: CASSQTGGEGTQYF; CDR3 DNA: TGTGCCAGCAGCCAAACGGGGGGCGAGGGTACGCAGTATTTT; clone size: NA; V gene: TRBV9; D gene: NA; J gene: TRBJ2-3; CDR3 length: 14
CDR3 protein: CASSLGPGGNNEKLFF; CDR3 DNA: TGCGCCAGCAGCTTGGGGCCAGGGGGGAATAATGAAAAACTGTTTTTT; clone size: few; V gene: TRBV5-1; D gene: TRBD1; J gene: TRBJ1-4; CDR3 length: 16
CDR3 protein: CASSLATGRNTEAFF; CDR3 DNA: TGTGCCAGCAGCTTAGCCACAGGGAGGAACACTGAAGCTTTCTTT; clone size: NA; V gene: TRBV7-2; D gene: NA; J gene: TRBJ1-1; CDR3 length: 15
CDR3 protein: CASSLLEGKLFF; CDR3 DNA: TGCGCCAGCAGCCTACTGGAGGGAAAACTGTTTTTT; clone size: NA; V gene: TRBV4-3; D gene: NA; J gene: TRBJ1-4; CDR3 length: 12
CDR3 protein: CASSSPSGQSTGELFF; CDR3 DNA: TGTGCCAGCAGCTCGCCTTCGGGACAGAGTACCGGGGAGCTGTTTTTT; clone size: NA; V gene: TRBV7-2; D gene: TRBD1; J gene: TRBJ2-2; CDR3 length: 16
CDR3 protein: CSVDGPSRDYGYTF; CDR3 DNA: TGCAGCGTTGACGGCCCAAGCAGGGACTATGGCTACACCTTC; clone size: NA; V gene: TRBV29-1; D gene: NA; J gene: TRBJ1-2; CDR3 length: 14
CDR3 protein: CSARVGTMQYF; CDR3 DNA: TGCAGTGCTAGAGTCGGGACGATGCAGTACTTC; clone size: NA; V gene: TRBV20-1; D gene: NA; J gene: TRBJ2-5; CDR3 length: 11